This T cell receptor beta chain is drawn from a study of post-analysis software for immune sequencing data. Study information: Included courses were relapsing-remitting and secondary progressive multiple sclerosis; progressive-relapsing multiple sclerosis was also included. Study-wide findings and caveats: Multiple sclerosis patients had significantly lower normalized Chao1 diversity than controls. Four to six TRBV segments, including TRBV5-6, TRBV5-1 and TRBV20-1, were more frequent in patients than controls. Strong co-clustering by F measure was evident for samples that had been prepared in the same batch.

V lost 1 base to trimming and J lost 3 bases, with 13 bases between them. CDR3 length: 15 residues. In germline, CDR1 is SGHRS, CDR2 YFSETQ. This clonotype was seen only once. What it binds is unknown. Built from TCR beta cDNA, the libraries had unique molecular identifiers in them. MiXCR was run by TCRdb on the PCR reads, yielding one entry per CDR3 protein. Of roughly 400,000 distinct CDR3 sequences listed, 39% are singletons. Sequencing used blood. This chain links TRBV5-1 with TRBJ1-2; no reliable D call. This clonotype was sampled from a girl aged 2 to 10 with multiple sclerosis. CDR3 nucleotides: TGCGCCAGCAGCTTGATCGGAACAACTGACTATGGCTACACCTTC. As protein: CASSLIGTTDYGYTF. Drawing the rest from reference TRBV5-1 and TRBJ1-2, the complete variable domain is KAGVTQTPRYLIKTRGQQVTLSCSPISGHRSVSWYQQTPGQGLQFLFEYFSETQRNKGNFPGRFSGRQFSNSRSEMNVSTLELGDSALYLCASSLIGTTDYGYTFGSGTRLTVV.